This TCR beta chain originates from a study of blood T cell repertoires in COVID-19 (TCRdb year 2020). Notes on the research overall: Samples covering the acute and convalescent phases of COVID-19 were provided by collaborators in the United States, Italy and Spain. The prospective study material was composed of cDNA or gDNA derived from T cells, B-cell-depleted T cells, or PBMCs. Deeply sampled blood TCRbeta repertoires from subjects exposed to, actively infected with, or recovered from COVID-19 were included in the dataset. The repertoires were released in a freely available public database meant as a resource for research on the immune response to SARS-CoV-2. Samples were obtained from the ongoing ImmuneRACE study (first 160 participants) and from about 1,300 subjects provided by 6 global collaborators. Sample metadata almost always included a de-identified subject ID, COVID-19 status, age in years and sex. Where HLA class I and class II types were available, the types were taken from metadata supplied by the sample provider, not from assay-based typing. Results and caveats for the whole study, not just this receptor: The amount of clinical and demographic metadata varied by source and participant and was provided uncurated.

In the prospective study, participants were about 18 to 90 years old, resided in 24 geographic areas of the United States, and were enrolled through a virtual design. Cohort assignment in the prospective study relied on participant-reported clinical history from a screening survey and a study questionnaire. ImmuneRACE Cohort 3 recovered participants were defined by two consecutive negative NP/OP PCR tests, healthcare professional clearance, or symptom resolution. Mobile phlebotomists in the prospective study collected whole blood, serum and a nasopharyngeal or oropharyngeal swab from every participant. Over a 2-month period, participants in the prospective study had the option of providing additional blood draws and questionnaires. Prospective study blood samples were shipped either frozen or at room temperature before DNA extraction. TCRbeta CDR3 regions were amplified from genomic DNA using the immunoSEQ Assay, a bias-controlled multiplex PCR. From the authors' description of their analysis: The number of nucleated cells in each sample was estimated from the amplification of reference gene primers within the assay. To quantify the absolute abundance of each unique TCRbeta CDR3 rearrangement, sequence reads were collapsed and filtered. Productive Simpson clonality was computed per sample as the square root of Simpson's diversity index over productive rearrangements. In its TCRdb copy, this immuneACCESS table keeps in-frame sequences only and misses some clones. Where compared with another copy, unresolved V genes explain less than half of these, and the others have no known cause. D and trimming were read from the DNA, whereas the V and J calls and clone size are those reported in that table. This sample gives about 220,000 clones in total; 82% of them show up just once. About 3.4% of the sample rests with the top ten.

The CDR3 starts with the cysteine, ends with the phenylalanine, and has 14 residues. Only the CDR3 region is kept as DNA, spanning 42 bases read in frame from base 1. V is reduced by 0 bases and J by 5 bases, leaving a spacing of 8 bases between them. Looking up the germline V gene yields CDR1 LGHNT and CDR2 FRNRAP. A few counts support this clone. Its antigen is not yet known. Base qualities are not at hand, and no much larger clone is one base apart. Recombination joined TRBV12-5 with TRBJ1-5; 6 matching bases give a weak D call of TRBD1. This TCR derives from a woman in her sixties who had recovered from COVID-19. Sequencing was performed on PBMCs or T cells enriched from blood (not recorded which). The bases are TGTGCTAGTGGTTTGGTAACAGGGTATCAGCCCCAGCATTTT. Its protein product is CASGLVTGYQPQHF.